These 29 T cell receptor beta chains came from one sample sequenced in a study of T cells in Graves' hyperthyroidism and ophthalmopathy. RNA transcripts yielded amplified TCR beta CDR3 regions. Initially, a first-round RT-PCR of the TCR CDR3 employed the HTBI primer set. TCRdb processed the multiplex PCR reads anew with MiXCR; each CDR3 protein has one entry. This sample carries some 580,000 distinct CDR3 sequences, about 16% of them seen once, and the ten largest clones take 2.5% to 4%. Sequencing was done on a sample of blood. These receptors came from a woman in her thirties or forties with Graves' ophthalmopathy.

V usage is TRBV2 and J usage is TRBJ2-4, with 7 bases that match TRBD1. This CDR3 is 16 amino acids long. Germline lookup yields CDR1 SNHLY and CDR2 FYNNEI. The J segment lost 1 base and the V segment lost 4 bases, leaving 7 bases of the junction unmatched. The CDR3, as DNA: TGTGCCAGCAGTGGATTTACAGGGGTCGCCAAAAACATTCAGTACTTC. Amino acid sequence: CASSGFTGVAKNIQYF.

The chain links TRBV15 to TRBJ2-1, with 7 bases matching TRBD1. The germline gives CDR1 LNHNV, CDR2 YYDKDF (reference sequence). The junction had 12 bases not matched to a gene; V was cut back by 0 bases and J by 7 bases. The CDR3 is 17 amino acids. CDR3 in amino acids: CATSRDRARGSGNEQFF. Written as DNA, the CDR3 is TGTGCCACCAGCAGAGATCGGGCCAGGGGGAGTGGGAATGAGCAGTTCTTC.

This clonotype was counted a few times. This chain connects TRBV27 to TRBJ2-1, with 11 bases lining up with TRBD2. This CDR3 comprises 16 residues. Germline CDR1 is MNHEY and CDR2 is SMNVEV (reference sequence). The trim removed 8 bases at V and 15 bases at J, leaving 21 bases unmatched. The CDR3 sequence: CASGPFSGGAPGNLFF. The CDR3 DNA reads TGTGCCAGCGGACCCTTTAGCGGGGGGGCTCCGGGCAATCTGTTCTTC.

In its sample, this clonotype was seen many times. This chain connects TRBV7-3 to TRBJ2-7; maybe TRBD2 (6 bases). V gave up 5 bases and J gave up 0 bases, with 20 bases separating them. Germline V CDR1 and CDR2: SGHTA, FQGTGA. This CDR3 region has 17 residues. The CDR3 protein is CASSRKLEAGSSYEQYF. As DNA, the CDR3 is TGTGCCAGCAGCCGCAAGTTAGAGGCGGGAAGCTCCTACGAGCAGTACTTC. Full variable domain (outside the CDR3, taken from reference TRBV7-3 and TRBJ2-7): GAGVSQTPSNKVTEKGKYVELRCDPISGHTALYWYRQSLGQGPEFLIYFQGTGAADDSGLPNDRFFAVRPEGSVSTLKIQRTERGDSAVYLCASSRKLEAGSSYEQYFGPGTRLTVT.

This clonotype appeared many times. The J gene is TRBJ2-5, the V gene TRBV18; TRBD2 matches at 12 bases. Trimming took 3 bases from V and 4 from J; bases not matched to a gene: 6. In germline, CDR1 is KGHSH, CDR2 LQKENI. CDR3 length: 16 residues. CDR3: CASSPGLAGFGETQYF. The CDR3 nucleotides are TGTGCCAGCTCACCCGGACTAGCGGGGTTTGGAGAGACCCAGTACTTC.

A remark on this clonotype: At one of its ends the junction is not consistent with the germline gene, which may arise from a read error. The V gene is TRBV11-2, the J gene TRBJ2-1; TRBD1 matches at 10 bases. From germline, CDR1 is SGHAT and CDR2 FQNNGV. The CDR3 covers 13 residues. The CDR3 coding sequence is TGTGCCAGCAGCCTAGACAGGGGGCTTGAATGGTTCTTC. It encodes CASSLDRGLEWFF.

This clonotype was recorded at least ten times. The rearrangement links TRBV11-2 to TRBJ1-1, with D uncertain. The CDR3 is 12 amino acids. With 3 bases removed from V and 1 base from J, the gap between germline ends came to 3 bases. Germline loops: CDR1 SGHAT, CDR2 FQNNGV. The CDR3 DNA reads as TGTGCCAGCAGCTTCCCGAACACTGAAGCTTTCTTT. It specifies CASSFPNTEAFF.

This clonotype was seen a handful of times. The chain recombines TRBV6-1 with TRBJ2-5; tentative D call: TRBD2 (5 bases). CDR1 and CDR2 (germline): MNHNS, SASEGT. Trimming pared 7 bases from V and 5 bases from J, leaving 14 bases between. The length of the CDR3 is 13 residues. CDR3 sequence: CASKSSGAETQYF. The CDR3 DNA reads TGTGCCAGCAAGAGCAGCGGTGCGGAGACCCAGTACTTC.

This clonotype has ten or more counts. The chain employs TRBV5-1 and TRBJ2-1; perhaps D is TRBD1 or TRBD2 (6 bases each). V lost 0 bases and J lost 2, with 9 bases in between. Germline V gene data show CDR1 as SGHRS and CDR2 as YFSETQ. This CDR3 spans 15 amino acids. CDR3 DNA sequence: TGCGCCAGCAGCTTGGTGGGGGGCCCCTACAATGAGCAGTTCTTC. It specifies CASSLVGGPYNEQFF.

In DNA form, the CDR3 reads TGTGCCAGCAGTTACTCGATACACGGTCAGAACTACGAGCAGTACTTC. This translates into CASSYSIHGQNYEQYF. This chain connects TRBV6-6 to TRBJ2-7; D remains unclear. Germline V gives CDR1 MNHNY, CDR2 SVGAGI (reference sequence). CDR3 length: 16 residues. The V end was cut by 0 bases, the J end by 3 bases, with 15 bases between.

This clonotype was seen many times. The J gene is TRBJ2-1, the V gene TRBV2; TRBD2 aligns across 10 bases. The V and J ends lost 4 bases and 5 bases, in that order; junction bases with no gene match: 5. In germline, CDR1 is SNHLY, CDR2 FYNNEI. The CDR3 has 15 residues. CDR3 nucleotides: TGTGCCAGCAGTGCAGCGGGAGGGTGGGACAATGAGCAGTTCTTC. This translates into CASSAAGGWDNEQFF. Complete variable domain (other parts from reference TRBV2 and TRBJ2-1): EPEVTQTPSHQVTQMGQEVILRCVPISNHLYFYWYRQILGQKVEFLVSFYNNEISEKSEIFDDQFSVERPDGSNFTLKIRSTKLEDSAMYFCASSAAGGWDNEQFFGPGTRLTVL.

This clonotype was observed a handful of times. The chain uses TRBV18 and TRBJ2-2; no reliable D call. Germline loops: CDR1 KGHSH, CDR2 LQKENI. V was cut by 5 bases and J by 8 bases, with 9 bases left in between. This CDR3 has 12 residues. CDR3 residues: CASSGRGGELFF. The CDR3 DNA reads TGTGCCAGCTCAGGCCGAGGAGGGGAGCTGTTTTTT.

At least ten counts were recorded for this clonotype. The V gene is TRBV7-9, the J gene TRBJ2-7; D gene uncertain. Germline values: CDR1 SEHNR, CDR2 FQNEAQ (reference sequence). The V and J ends lost 3 bases and 2 bases respectively, with 11 bases between them. This CDR3 has 14 amino acids. The CDR3 nucleotides read TGTGCCAGCAGCTTGGTACAGAGTCCCTACGAGCAGTACTTC. This translates into CASSLVQSPYEQYF.

In DNA, the CDR3 is TGTGCCAGCAGCTTGGTGGGGCGGGGCTACGAGCAGTACTTC. Encoded protein: CASSLVGRGYEQYF. The V gene is TRBV5-4, the J gene TRBJ2-7, with D possibly matching TRBD2 (6 bases). V lost 0 bases, J lost 3 bases, and 10 bases lay in between. CDR1 is SGHNT and CDR2 is YYREEE in the germline V gene (reference sequence). There are 14 residues in the CDR3. The entire variable domain, with the rest obtained from reference TRBV5-4 and TRBJ2-7, is as follows: ETGVTQSPTHLIKTRGQQVTLRCSSQSGHNTVSWYQQALGQGPQFIFQYYREEENGRGNFPPRFSGLQFPNYSSELNVNALELDDSALYLCASSLVGRGYEQYFGPGTRLTVT.

The chain joins TRBV7-8 to TRBJ1-5; D is undetermined. The V gene's germline CDR1 is SGHVS and CDR2 FQNEAQ. Trimming pared 3 bases from V and 5 bases from J, leaving 8 bases between. The CDR3 covers 13 residues. Written as DNA, the CDR3 is TGTGCCAGCAGCTTTAACTTTGATCAGCCCCAGCATTTT. Its translation: CASSFNFDQPQHF.

This chain uses TRBV19 with TRBJ2-1; no clear D. The CDR3 spans 12 residues. Germline CDR1 is LNHDA and CDR2 is SQIVND (reference sequence). V was shortened by 4 bases and J by 7 bases, with 8 bases between the two germline ends. The CDR3 DNA sequence: TGTGCCAGTAGTAGAAGGCCTAATGAGCAGTTCTTC. It yields the protein CASSRRPNEQFF.

This clonotype has at least ten counts. J is TRBJ2-7 and V is TRBV6-1; 7 nucleotides align to TRBD1. V lost 5 bases to trimming and J lost 4 bases; unmatched junction nucleotides: 11. Germline assignment: CDR1 MNHNS and CDR2 SASEGT. The CDR3 loop spans 15 amino acids. The CDR3 here is CASSTRTGSDYEQYF. Here the CDR3 DNA reads TGTGCCAGCAGTACTAGGACAGGATCGGATTACGAGCAGTACTTC.

Of note for this clonotype: This sequence may be a read error, since a much larger clone differs from it by one base. This chain joins TRBV11-2 and TRBJ2-1; no firm D call. The V end lost 5 bases, the J end lost 0 bases, and 11 bases lay between the germline ends. The CDR3 sequence is 15 residues long. CDR1 and CDR2 from the germline V gene are SGHAT and FQNNGV. This CDR3 is CASSQVSSSYNEQFF. In DNA, the CDR3 is TGTGCCAGCAGCCAAGTTTCGAGCTCCTACAATGAGCAGTTCTTC.

This clonotype was seen more than once but under ten times. This chain joins TRBV24-1 and TRBJ2-7, with D perhaps given as TRBD1 or TRBD2 (5 bases each). The CDR3 runs 15 residues. V was trimmed by 3 bases and J by 1 base, leaving 12 bases between them. Germline V lookup: CDR1 KGHDR, CDR2 SFDVKD. The CDR3 spells CATSDSRDRSYEQYF. In nucleotides, the CDR3 is TGTGCCACCAGTGATAGCCGGGACCGATCCTACGAGCAGTACTTC.

This clonotype was seen at least ten times. The rearrangement links TRBV2 to TRBJ1-5; TRBD1 agrees at 8 bases. The germline V gene has CDR1 SNHLY and CDR2 FYNNEI. V dropped 7 bases and J dropped 2; count of bases not matched to a gene: 7. The CDR3 is 15 residues long. This chain's CDR3 is CASNLDRGRNQPQHF. CDR3 sequence (DNA): TGTGCCAGCAACTTAGACAGGGGACGCAATCAGCCCCAGCATTTT.

The sample holds one count of this clonotype. This chain links TRBV12-3 or TRBV12-4 with TRBJ1-4; D is undetermined. V lost 1 base, J lost 0 bases, and 6 bases lay in between. The CDR3 totals 15 residues. CDR3 residues: CASSLDDATNEKLFF. CDR3 bases: TGTGCCAGCAGTTTAGACGACGCAACTAATGAAAAACTGTTTTTT.

This clonotype appeared many times. The genes are TRBV3-1 and TRBJ2-7; D perhaps matches TRBD2 (5 bases). Looked up from germline, CDR1 is LGHDT and CDR2 is YNNKEL (reference sequence). The V end was cut by 1 base, the J end by 1 base, with 11 bases between. There are 15 residues in the CDR3. The CDR3 DNA reads TGTGCCAGCAGCCAAGGAGGGCCGGCATCCTACGAGCAGTACTTC. Protein: CASSQGGPASYEQYF.

This clonotype has a count of ten or more. V usage is TRBV5-1 and J usage is TRBJ2-3, with a tentative D call TRBD1 (7 bases). In germline, CDR1 is SGHRS, CDR2 YFSETQ. The germline V and J ends were trimmed by 3 bases and 0 bases, with 11 bases remaining between them. The CDR3 covers 15 residues. The CDR3 sequence is CASSWRDRSTDTQYF. CDR3 nucleotides: TGCGCCAGCAGCTGGAGGGACAGAAGCACAGATACGCAGTATTTT.

This clonotype has a count of ten or more. This chain connects TRBV27 to TRBJ2-7; 8 bases are a match to TRBD1. V was pared by 6 bases and J by 5 bases, with 12 bases of the junction left unmatched. The germline V gene has CDR1 MNHEY and CDR2 SMNVEV (reference sequence). This CDR3 region has 15 residues. The CDR3 DNA sequence: TGTGCCAGCAGACCGCTACCGGGACAGGCCCACGAGCAGTACTTC. As protein: CASRPLPGQAHEQYF.

In this sample, this clonotype turned up many times. V is TRBV20-1 and J is TRBJ2-7, with TRBD2 as a possible D gene (6 bases). The ends were cut back, 5 bases at V and 2 bases at J, with 16 bases in the middle. The CDR3 sequence is 14 residues long. Germline CDR1 DFQATT, CDR2 SNEGSKA (reference sequence). The CDR3 DNA sequence: TGCAGTGCTCCCCCCGCGGGATGGACCTACGAGCAGTACTTC. The encoded protein is CSAPPAGWTYEQYF.

V usage is TRBV7-8 and J usage is TRBJ2-3; possibly TRBD2 for D (6 bases). Looked up from germline, CDR1 is SGHVS and CDR2 is FQNEAQ. V lost 5 bases to trimming and J lost 4 bases, with 19 bases between them. The CDR3 extends over 16 amino acids. The CDR3 spells CASSPLSGRASDTQYF. In DNA, the CDR3 is TGTGCCAGCAGCCCCCTTAGCGGAAGGGCGTCAGATACGCAGTATTTT.

This clonotype has more than one count but fewer than ten. The V call is TRBV6-1, the J call TRBJ1-1; D gene ambiguous. Germline CDR1 is MNHNS and CDR2 is SASEGT. V shed 8 bases and J shed 0 bases, with 13 bases lying between them. CDR3 length: 14 residues. The DNA for the CDR3 is TGTGCCAGCTCTCCTTGGGTGATGAACACTGAAGCTTTCTTT. Translation: CASSPWVMNTEAFF.

At least ten counts were recorded for this clonotype. This chain connects TRBV12-3 or TRBV12-4 to TRBJ1-5; D gene unclear. V lost 4 bases and J 0 bases, leaving 7 bases between the germline ends. The CDR3 has 14 residues. The CDR3: CASSSSYSNQPQHF. CDR3 in DNA: TGTGCCAGCAGTTCCTCCTATAGCAATCAGCCCCAGCATTTT.

The chain employs TRBV6-1 and TRBJ1-5, with no clear D. CDR3 length equals 13 residues. Germline V lookup: CDR1 MNHNS, CDR2 SASEGT. V lost 5 bases and J 5 bases, leaving 10 bases between the germline ends. As DNA, the CDR3 is TGTGCCAGCAGTAGTGTGGCAGATCAGCCCCAGCATTTT. Protein product: CASSSVADQPQHF.